This passage covers 24 T cell receptor beta chains from one sample sequenced in a study of OX40 agonist ivuxolimab in advanced cancers. The table came from immunoSEQ multiplex PCR; TCRdb's copy has only in-frame clones and leaves some out. The sample records around 74,000 clones, 80% to 90% being singletons. The sequences come from CD4+ or CD8+ T cells sorted from blood, collected in a trial of the OX40 agonist ivuxolimab. The receptors come from an adult with an advanced solid tumor such as melanoma, head and neck, liver or kidney cancer.

The chain has TRBV27 and TRBJ2-3, with D perhaps matching TRBD1 (6 bases). From germline, CDR1 is MNHEY and CDR2 SMNVEV (reference sequence). Trimming pared 5 bases from V and 7 bases from J, leaving 13 bases between. The CDR3 length is 13 residues. The CDR3 is CASSPTGHHTQYF. CDR3 bases: TGTGCCAGCAGTCCCACAGGGCATCATACGCAGTATTTT.

The gene calls are TRBV10-3 and TRBJ2-2, with 10 nucleotides matching TRBD1. The CDR3 length is 16 residues. V lost 2 bases to trimming and J lost 6 bases; unmatched junction nucleotides: 6. Germline CDR1 and CDR2: ENHRY and SYGVKD. The CDR3 sequence: CAISENRGTGAGELFF. The DNA for the CDR3 is TGTGCCATCAGTGAGAACCGCGGGACAGGGGCCGGGGAGCTGTTTTTT.

The chain uses TRBV21-1 and TRBJ1-5. TRBV21-1 is marked as a pseudogene. The CDR3 is 14 amino acids. CDR3 sequence reads: CASSKPPQGSTQHF. In DNA form, the CDR3 reads TGTGCCAGCAGCAAACCCCCCCAAGGGTCGACCCAGCATTTT.

The rearrangement joins TRBV5-8 to TRBJ2-7; D unresolved. The CDR3 is made up of 15 amino acids. Deletions cut 3 bases from V and 1 base from J, with 14 bases between. CDR1 is SGHTS and CDR2 is YDEGEE in the germline V gene. The CDR3 here is CASSSSSDGSYEQYF. CDR3 bases: TGTGCCAGCAGCTCGTCTAGTGACGGGTCCTACGAGCAGTACTTC.

The rearrangement uses TRBV7-3 and TRBJ1-2; 8 bases are a match to TRBD1. The CDR3 totals 15 residues. Germline V lookup: CDR1 SGHTA, CDR2 FQGTGA. The trim removed 0 bases at V and 6 bases at J, leaving 6 bases unmatched. CDR3 in amino acids: CASSLTGTGSNGYTF. The CDR3 DNA follows: TGTGCCAGCAGCTTAACGGGGACAGGCTCGAATGGCTACACCTTC.

V and J are TRBV5-1 and TRBJ2-5; 10 positions agree with TRBD1. V dropped 4 bases and J dropped 4; count of bases not matched to a gene: 4. The CDR3 sequence is 14 residues long. From germline, CDR1 is SGHRS and CDR2 YFSETQ. The CDR3 nucleotides read TGCGCCAGCAGCAAGGGACAGGGGAGAGAGACCCAGTACTTC. Its protein product is CASSKGQGRETQYF.

The chain joins TRBV5-4 to TRBJ2-7; TRBD1 matches 9 bases. CDR1 and CDR2 from the germline V gene are SGHNT and YYREEE (reference sequence). There are 14 residues in the CDR3. Trimming cost V 5 bases and J 5 bases; bases outside gene matches: 8. CDR3 nucleotide sequence: TGTGCCAGCAGACCGGGACAGGGTAACCACGAGCAGTACTTC. It encodes CASRPGQGNHEQYF.

The chain uses TRBV5-1 and TRBJ1-1; 8 bases agree with TRBD1. Germline lookup yields CDR1 SGHRS and CDR2 YFSETQ. V lost 0 bases, J lost 6 bases, and 7 bases stayed unmatched. The CDR3 is 15 residues long. CDR3 amino acids: CASSLVQGARAEAFF. CDR3 in DNA: TGCGCCAGCAGCTTGGTCCAGGGGGCGCGCGCTGAAGCTTTCTTT.

The J gene is TRBJ1-4, the V gene TRBV6-5, with D unresolved. The CDR3 runs to 14 residues. The V gene's germline CDR1 is MNHEY and CDR2 SVGAGI. V was pared by 3 bases and J by 4 bases, with 9 bases between. CDR3 DNA: TGTGCCAGCAGTTATGTCCAGAGTAATGAAAAACTGTTTTTT. Amino acid sequence: CASSYVQSNEKLFF.

The chain recombines TRBV30 with TRBJ2-7; 10 bases match TRBD1. This CDR3 region has 17 residues. Germline V gene lookup returns CDR1 GTSNPN and CDR2 SVGIG (reference sequence). Losses at the gene ends were 2 bases for V and 2 bases for J; bases not matched to a gene: 12. DNA of the CDR3: TGTGCCTGGAGTCCCGTAAAGGACAGGGGGTACACCTACGAGCAGTACTTC. Its translation is CAWSPVKDRGYTYEQYF.

The CDR3 DNA follows: TGCGCCAGCAGCTTGGCCGGCGGGACAGGGGGCGAAGAGACCCAGTACTTC. Encoded protein: CASSLAGGTGGEETQYF. This sequence joins TRBV5-1 and TRBJ2-5, with 12 bases lining up with TRBD1. The CDR3 loop spans 17 amino acids. CDR1 is SGHRS and CDR2 is YFSETQ in the germline V gene. Trimming took 0 bases from V and 3 from J; bases not matched to a gene: 6.

A remark on this clone: This CDR3 is also generated by other DNA sequences in the sample. The J gene is TRBJ1-2, the V gene TRBV7-9, with 10 bases aligning to TRBD1. Germline V lookup: CDR1 SEHNR, CDR2 FQNEAQ (reference sequence). With V trimmed by 4 bases and J by 7 bases, 6 bases remained unmatched. CDR3 length: 14 residues. CDR3: CASSSRQGAGGYTF. CDR3 nucleotide sequence: TGTGCCAGCAGCTCGAGACAGGGGGCAGGTGGCTACACCTTC.

This clone was detected a few times. The sample contains more than one DNA sequence encoding this CDR3. This rearrangement joins TRBV29-1 to TRBJ2-7; D is unclear. Germline CDR1 SQVTM, CDR2 ANQGSEA. CDR3 length equals 11 residues. Trimming took 3 bases from V and 4 from J, leaving 7 bases between them. In DNA, the CDR3 is TGCAGCGTTGAGGCGGCATACGAGCAGTACTTC. It yields the protein CSVEAAYEQYF.

A few counts support this clone. V and J are TRBV12-5 and TRBJ2-5; D may correspond to TRBD1 or TRBD2 (6 bases each). Looked up from germline, CDR1 is LGHNT and CDR2 is FRNRAP. Trimming shortened V by 2 bases and J by 7 bases, and 14 bases separated the two germline ends. This CDR3 comprises 14 residues. As DNA, the CDR3 is TGTGCTAGTGGTTTGAGGGGGGCTGAGGGGACCCAGTACTTC. It yields the protein CASGLRGAEGTQYF.

The chain is built from TRBV7-9 and TRBJ2-5, with a tentative D call TRBD1 (5 bases). The CDR3 extends over 15 amino acids. Germline V lookup: CDR1 SEHNR, CDR2 FQNEAQ (reference sequence). V was shortened by 5 bases and J by 4 bases, with 17 bases between the two germline ends. In DNA, the CDR3 is TGTGCCAGCAGCCGCTTGGCAGGGATGGGAGAGACCCAGTACTTC. Residues: CASSRLAGMGETQYF.

This clone was observed a few times. The genes are TRBV5-1 and TRBJ1-1, with D unclear. Germline lookup yields CDR1 SGHRS and CDR2 YFSETQ. Trimming left V 4 bases short and J 1 base short, with 14 bases between. This CDR3 has 15 residues. The CDR3 here is CASSLSQRKNTEAFF. CDR3 sequence (DNA): TGCGCCAGCAGCCTCTCACAGAGGAAGAACACTGAAGCTTTCTTT. The full variable domain, in which reference TRBV5-1 and TRBJ1-1 provide the parts outside the CDR3, is KAGVTQTPRYLIKTRGQQVTLSCSPISGHRSVSWYQQTPGQGLQFLFEYFSETQRNKGNFPGRFSGRQFSNSRSEMNVSTLELGDSALYLCASSLSQRKNTEAFFGQGTRLTVV.

For the CDR3, the DNA is TGCGCCAGCAGCCAAGATGGAGCCCCGATGGGGGCTGAAGCTTTCTTT. It is translated as CASSQDGAPMGAEAFF. The chain couples TRBV4-1 to TRBJ1-1, with D perhaps TRBD1 (5 bases). The V and J ends lost 0 bases and 6 bases respectively, with 17 bases between them. Germline-derived CDR1 and CDR2 are MGHRA and YSYEKL. CDR3 size: 16 residues.

The J gene is TRBJ1-2, the V gene TRBV6-5, with D possibly TRBD1 on 5 matching bases. The germline V and J ends were trimmed by 6 bases and 5 bases, with 10 bases remaining between them. The CDR3 consists of 12 residues. CDR1 and CDR2 (germline): MNHEY, SVGAGI. This chain's CDR3 is CASSQTGYGYTF. The DNA for the CDR3 is TGTGCCAGCAGCCAAACAGGTTATGGCTACACCTTC.

J is TRBJ2-7 and V is TRBV7-2; D unresolved. The V end was cut by 6 bases, the J end by 7 bases, with 10 bases between. In germline, CDR1 is SGHTA, CDR2 FQGNSA. This CDR3 has 11 amino acids. The CDR3 loop is CASSLVGEQYF. The CDR3 nucleotides read TGTGCCAGCAGTCTCGTTGGGGAGCAGTACTTC.

The chain is built from TRBV9 and TRBJ2-1, with unresolved D. The V and J ends lost 3 bases and 10 bases respectively, with 20 bases between them. CDR1 is SGDLS and CDR2 is YYNGEE in the germline V gene. The CDR3 consists of 15 residues. The CDR3 spells CASSARTSGQGEQFF. DNA for the CDR3: TGTGCCAGCAGCGCTCGGACCTCCGGGCAAGGAGAGCAGTTCTTC.

This clone occurred once. V is TRBV7-8 and J is TRBJ1-3; D unresolved. This CDR3 is 12 amino acids long. V lost 0 bases, J lost 8 bases, and 5 bases lay in between. Per the germline V gene, CDR1 is SGHVS and CDR2 is FQNEAQ. CDR3 residues: CASSLAADTIYF. The CDR3 bases are TGTGCCAGCAGCTTAGCGGCGGACACCATATATTTT.

V usage is TRBV4-2 and J usage is TRBJ2-7; D not certain. CDR1 and CDR2 (germline): LGHNA, YNFKEQ. CDR3 length: 13 residues. V was trimmed by 0 bases and J by 6 bases, leaving 9 bases between them. This CDR3 is CASSQEWGGEQYF. The CDR3, as DNA: TGTGCCAGCAGCCAAGAATGGGGTGGCGAGCAGTACTTC.

This clone occurred once. The genes are TRBV30 and TRBJ2-3, with TRBD2 matching over 7 bases. The CDR3 covers 15 residues. Germline CDR1 GTSNPN, CDR2 SVGIG (reference sequence). Trimming cost V 2 bases and J 4 bases; bases outside gene matches: 9. CDR3 bases: TGTGCCTGGAGTACTCCGGGGAGGGACGCAGATACGCAGTATTTT. Its protein product is CAWSTPGRDADTQYF.

The chain links TRBV7-2 to TRBJ1-2; D perhaps matches TRBD1 (6 bases). This CDR3 spans 14 amino acids. Germline CDR1 is SGHTA and CDR2 is FQGNSA. The V end was cut by 1 base, the J end by 1 base, with 7 bases between. CDR3 region: CASSLDRVNYGYTF. As DNA, the CDR3 is TGTGCCAGCAGCTTAGACAGGGTTAACTATGGCTACACCTTC.